Here is one T cell receptor beta chain with its context. The authors sequenced unsorted PBMC DNA on ten immunoSEQ deep assay plates. Using immunoSEQ multiplex PCR, the repertoire was profiled, and TCRdb retains in-frame clones only, with some absent. The sample carries roughly 500,000 clones, 70% to 80% recorded once. CDR3 length: 16 residues. The germline gives CDR1 SGHTA, CDR2 FQGNSA. V gave up 0 bases and J gave up 4 bases, with 15 bases separating them. This entry comes from a study of shared clonotypes between healthy human individuals. This chain links TRBV7-2 with TRBJ1-2; D gene uncertain. The source is a woman aged 40 to 55 in good health. Some clones in this sample may be carry-over from other donors' samples. The specimen sequenced was PBMCs. In DNA form, the CDR3 reads TGTGCCAGCAGCTTAGCACAGATCAACAACTTCTATGGCTACACCTTC. Its protein product is CASSLAQINNFYGYTF.